This entry describes one T cell receptor (beta chain). Antigen: not known. The data originate from a study of cytomegalovirus exposure and HLA in healthy donors. Study-wide findings and caveats: A later analysis linked a missense variant in DCLRE1C to the trimming of TCR beta V and J genes. Reports described diagnosis of cytomegalovirus status by the classifier as highly specific and sensitive.

The PCR contained 60 Vbeta and 13 Jbeta primers. Measured with immunoSEQ multiplex PCR; TCRdb has only the in-frame clones, and not every one. This sample carries about 190,000 clones, approximately 80% of them seen once, and the ten largest clones take approximately 0.99%. Germline V gene lookup returns CDR1 GTSNPN and CDR2 SVGIG (reference sequence). There are 17 residues in the CDR3. V lost 0 bases, J lost 2 bases, and 12 bases stayed unmatched. Sequenced sample: PBMCs. The source is a woman aged 40 to 50 in good health and CMV-seronegative. The rearrangement uses TRBV30 and TRBJ2-7; 8 bases are a match to TRBD1. CDR3 residues: CAWSVRYGTGVAYEQYF. The DNA of the CDR3 is TGTGCCTGGAGTGTACGTTACGGGACAGGCGTCGCCTACGAGCAGTACTTC.